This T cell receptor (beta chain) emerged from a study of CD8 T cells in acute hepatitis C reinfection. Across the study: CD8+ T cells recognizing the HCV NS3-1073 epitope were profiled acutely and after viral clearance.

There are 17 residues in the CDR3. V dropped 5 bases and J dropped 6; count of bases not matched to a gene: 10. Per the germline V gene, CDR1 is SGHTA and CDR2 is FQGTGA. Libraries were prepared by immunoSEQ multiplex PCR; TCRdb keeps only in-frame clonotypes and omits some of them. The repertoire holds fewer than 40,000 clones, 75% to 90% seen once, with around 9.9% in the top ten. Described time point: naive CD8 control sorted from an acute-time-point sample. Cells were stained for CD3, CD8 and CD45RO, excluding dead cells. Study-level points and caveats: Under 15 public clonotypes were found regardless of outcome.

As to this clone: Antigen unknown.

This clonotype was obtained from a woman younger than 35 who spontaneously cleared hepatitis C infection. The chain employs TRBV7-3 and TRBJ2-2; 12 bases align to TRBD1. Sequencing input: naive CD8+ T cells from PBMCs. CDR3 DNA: TGTGCCAGCAGCCTTCTCCCGGGACAGGGGGCGCCCGGGGAGCTGTTTTTT. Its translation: CASSLLPGQGAPGELFF.